The 22 T cell receptor beta chains below all came from one sample that was sequenced in a study of shared clonotypes between healthy human individuals. Clones were sequenced by immunoSEQ multiplex PCR, and TCRdb holds only the in-frame ones, with some missing. The data contain around 2,000,000 clones, roughly 95% of them singletons. CD8 cells classed as naive were CD45RO-negative and positively selected for CCR7, excluding terminally differentiated effector memory CD45RA+ cells. The sample comprised naive CD8+ T cells sorted from blood. The source is a man between 18 and 29 years old in good health.

Turning to this clone: The sample has other DNA sequences that encode this CDR3 too. The chain uses TRBV6-5 and TRBJ2-7; 8 bases are shared with TRBD1. V lost 2 bases, J lost 6 bases, and 6 bases stayed unmatched. This CDR3 spans 14 amino acids. CDR1 MNHEY and CDR2 SVGAGI come from the germline V gene. CDR3 region: CASSYGQGAGEQYF. The CDR3 nucleotides read TGTGCCAGCAGTTACGGGCAGGGGGCGGGCGAGCAGTACTTC.

The rearrangement links TRBV2 to TRBJ1-1, with D unclear. The germline V gene encodes CDR1 SNHLY and CDR2 FYNNEI. The CDR3 covers 14 residues. V was cut by 2 bases and J by 3 bases, with 10 bases left in between. The CDR3 nucleotides read TGTGCCAGCAGTGAAAGAGGAGGGTACACTGAAGCTTTCTTT. It is translated as CASSERGGYTEAFF.

The V gene is TRBV5-6, the J gene TRBJ2-2, with D unresolved. The CDR3 has 14 residues. The V end lost 1 base, the J end lost 1 base, and 5 bases lay between the germline ends. CDR1 SGHDT and CDR2 YYEEEE come from the germline V gene. The chain's CDR3 is CASSLQQNTGELFF. The CDR3 DNA follows: TGTGCCAGCAGCTTGCAACAGAACACCGGGGAGCTGTTTTTT.

Only one count was recorded for this clone. This chain uses TRBV10-3 with TRBJ1-1, with 8 bases fitting TRBD1. With V trimmed by 2 bases and J by 3 bases, 5 bases remained unmatched. CDR1 ENHRY and CDR2 SYGVKD come from the germline V gene. The CDR3 runs 15 residues. The CDR3 sequence is CAISEQGAGYTEAFF. Here the CDR3 DNA reads TGTGCCATCAGTGAGCAGGGGGCTGGGTACACTGAAGCTTTCTTT.

The sample holds one count of this clone. This sequence joins TRBV9 and TRBJ2-7; 8 bases agree with TRBD2. In germline, CDR1 is SGDLS, CDR2 YYNGEE. This CDR3 contains 15 residues. V shed 0 bases and J 5 bases; nucleotides not matched to a gene: 7. The CDR3 here is CASSVDGRAGDEQYF. Here the CDR3 DNA reads TGTGCCAGCAGCGTAGACGGGAGGGCCGGCGACGAGCAGTACTTC.

The sample holds one count of this clone. The J gene is TRBJ2-7, the V gene TRBV15; no firm D call. Germline V lookup: CDR1 LNHNV, CDR2 YYDKDF (reference sequence). Trimming took 0 bases from V and 4 from J, leaving 10 bases between them. This CDR3 spans 14 amino acids. The CDR3 DNA follows: TGTGCCACCAGCAGAGATCCGGCGGAATACGAGCAGTACTTC. This sequence encodes CATSRDPAEYEQYF. Variable domain in full (rest from reference TRBV15 and TRBJ2-7): DAMVIQNPRYQVTQFGKPVTLSCSQTLNHNVMYWYQQKSSQAPKLLFHYYDKDFNNEADTPDNFQSRRPNTSFCFLDIRSPGLGDTAMYLCATSRDPAEYEQYFGPGTRLTVT.

V usage is TRBV7-9 and J usage is TRBJ2-5, with 9 bases aligning to TRBD1. The V and J ends lost 6 bases and 5 bases, in that order; junction bases with no gene match: 7. The CDR3 has 14 residues. Per the germline V gene, CDR1 is SEHNR and CDR2 is FQNEAQ (reference sequence). CDR3: CASSTGTGMETQYF. The CDR3 DNA sequence: TGTGCCAGCAGTACCGGGACAGGGATGGAGACCCAGTACTTC.

The rearrangement uses TRBV7-9 and TRBJ2-1; D might be TRBD1 (6 bases). CDR1 is SEHNR, CDR2 FQNEAQ, per germline (reference sequence). Trimming left V 1 base short and J 5 bases short, with 12 bases between. This CDR3 region has 15 residues. CDR3 residues: CASSLVGTIHNEQFF. Here the CDR3 DNA reads TGTGCCAGCAGCTTAGTTGGGACAATTCACAATGAGCAGTTCTTC.

The chain has TRBV6-5 and TRBJ2-7; 8 nucleotides line up with TRBD1. The germline CDR1 and CDR2 sequences are MNHEY and SVGAGI. J lost 1 base, V lost 4 bases, and 3 bases had no gene match. The CDR3 spans 14 residues. Here the CDR3 DNA reads TGTGCCAGCAGTTGGGGGACAGGTTCCTACGAGCAGTACTTC. It translates to CASSWGTGSYEQYF.

The chain links TRBV15 to TRBJ2-5; D gene ambiguous. The CDR3 covers 16 residues. Germline CDR1 is LNHNV and CDR2 is YYDKDF (reference sequence). The V and J ends lost 3 bases and 0 bases respectively, with 14 bases between them. CDR3 in DNA: TGTGCCACCAGCAGGTTAAAGGATTCGTACCAAGAGACCCAGTACTTC. Translating it yields CATSRLKDSYQETQYF.

The chain has TRBV18 and TRBJ2-2; 9 nucleotides align to TRBD1. Germline assignment: CDR1 KGHSH and CDR2 LQKENI. The CDR3 loop spans 17 amino acids. V lost 0 bases and J lost 6; bases outside the gene matches: 8. CDR3 sequence (DNA): TGTGCCAGCTCACCACCCAAAGGACAGGGGTTTTCCGGGGAGCTGTTTTTT. It is translated as CASSPPKGQGFSGELFF.

CDR3 nucleotide sequence: TGTGCCAGTAACCCGGGACAGGGGAACGGTAATGAAAAACTGTTTTTT. This encodes CASNPGQGNGNEKLFF. The chain uses TRBV19 and TRBJ1-4; the match to TRBD1 covers 10 bases. The length of the CDR3 is 16 residues. Germline assignment: CDR1 LNHDA and CDR2 SQIVND (reference sequence). V lost 7 bases and J lost 4; bases outside the gene matches: 9.

The chain has TRBV7-9 and TRBJ2-7, with D perhaps TRBD2 (5 bases). CDR1 is SEHNR, CDR2 FQNEAQ, per germline (reference sequence). The V end lost 5 bases, the J end lost 4 bases, and 15 bases lay between the germline ends. The CDR3 contains 14 residues. The CDR3 region is CASSTRLSYYEQYF. Written as DNA, the CDR3 is TGTGCCAGCAGCACCCGACTATCTTATTACGAGCAGTACTTC.

The genes are TRBV5-6 and TRBJ1-1; D gene uncertain. V was trimmed by 2 bases and J by 7 bases, leaving 9 bases between them. Germline CDR1 reads SGHDT; CDR2 reads YYEEEE. The CDR3 spans 12 residues. The CDR3 coding sequence is TGTGCCAGCAGCTTCAGTCAGATTGAAGCTTTCTTT. This encodes CASSFSQIEAFF.

The chain has TRBV28 and TRBJ2-7; D may be TRBD2 (5 bases). The V end was cut by 1 base, the J end by 0 bases, with 16 bases between. The CDR3 totals 17 residues. CDR1 is MDHEN and CDR2 is SYDVKM in the germline V gene. Written as DNA, the CDR3 is TGTGCCAGCAGTTTATCACCTTGGGAGACCCTCTCCTACGAGCAGTACTTC. Its protein product is CASSLSPWETLSYEQYF. The whole variable domain, filled in from reference TRBV28 and TRBJ2-7, reads DVKVTQSSRYLVKRTGEKVFLECVQDMDHENMFWYRQDPGLGLRLIYFSYDVKMKEKGDIPEGYSVSREKKERFSLILESASTNQTSMYLCASSLSPWETLSYEQYFGPGTRLTVT.

This chain uses TRBV5-8 with TRBJ1-1; D might be TRBD1 (5 bases). CDR3 length equals 15 residues. The V gene lost 4 bases and the J gene lost 4 bases, with 17 bases spanning the gap. Per the germline V gene, CDR1 is SGHTS and CDR2 is YDEGEE. This CDR3 reads CASSPGTVKGTEAFF. The CDR3, as DNA: TGTGCCAGCAGCCCCGGGACCGTAAAAGGCACTGAAGCTTTCTTT.

The chain links TRBV9 to TRBJ2-1; D may match TRBD1 or TRBD2 (6 bases each). The germline V and J ends were trimmed by 3 bases and 15 bases, with 16 bases remaining between them. Looked up from germline, CDR1 is SGDLS and CDR2 is YYNGEE. CDR3 size: 12 residues. CDR3 sequence: CASSAGAYTLFF. Written as DNA, the CDR3 is TGTGCCAGCAGCGCGGGGGCCTACACGCTGTTCTTC.

The J gene is TRBJ2-7, the V gene TRBV9; no clear D gene. V lost 0 bases and J 2 bases, leaving 9 bases between the germline ends. Germline assignment: CDR1 SGDLS and CDR2 YYNGEE. The CDR3 is 14 amino acids. The CDR3 sequence: CASSVDPVPYEQYF. The CDR3 DNA reads TGTGCCAGCAGCGTAGACCCCGTTCCCTACGAGCAGTACTTC. Using reference TRBV9 and TRBJ2-7 for the parts outside the CDR3, the full variable domain is DSGVTQTPKHLITATGQRVTLRCSPRSGDLSVYWYQQSLDQGLQFLIQYYNGEERAKGNILERFSAQQFPDLHSELNLSSLELGDSALYFCASSVDPVPYEQYFGPGTRLTVT.

In this sample, this clone turned up once. The chain recombines TRBV13 with TRBJ2-5; no clear D gene. The CDR3 is 14 amino acids. V was trimmed by 6 bases and J by 0 bases, leaving 11 bases between them. Germline values: CDR1 PRHDT, CDR2 FYEKMQ (reference sequence). The CDR3: CASRSGSDQETQYF. In nucleotides, the CDR3 is TGTGCCAGCAGGTCCGGGTCGGACCAAGAGACCCAGTACTTC.

The J gene is TRBJ2-1, the V gene TRBV10-1; TRBD2 might be the D (5 bases). Germline-derived CDR1 and CDR2 are WNHNN and SYGVQD (reference sequence). Trimming pared 3 bases from V and 4 bases from J, leaving 13 bases between. This CDR3 contains 15 residues. The CDR3 DNA reads as TGCGCCAGCAGTGAAGGACTGAACCGATACAATGAGCAGTTCTTC. It translates to CASSEGLNRYNEQFF.

This chain joins TRBV7-9 and TRBJ2-7, with D possibly matching TRBD1 (6 bases). The V end lost 5 bases, the J end lost 2 bases, and 19 bases lay between the germline ends. The CDR3 sequence is 16 residues long. Germline assignment: CDR1 SEHNR and CDR2 FQNEAQ (reference sequence). CDR3 amino acids: CASSHPDRLGTYEQYF. The CDR3 DNA reads TGTGCCAGCAGCCACCCCGACAGGCTCGGCACCTACGAGCAGTACTTC.

The chain joins TRBV28 to TRBJ2-5; TRBD2 matches at 13 bases. Germline V gene data show CDR1 as MDHEN and CDR2 as SYDVKM. The junction had 8 bases not matched to a gene; V was cut back by 5 bases and J by 5 bases. The CDR3 contains 16 residues. CDR3 amino acids: CASSTPGLAGWETQYF. The CDR3 DNA reads TGTGCCAGCAGTACCCCGGGACTAGCGGGGTGGGAGACCCAGTACTTC.